This is a list of T cell receptor beta chains from one sample in a study of blood T cell repertoires in COVID-19. TCRdb's copy holds only in-frame clones and misses some; the assay was immunoSEQ multiplex PCR. The sample records roughly 300,000 clones, more than 90% being singletons. Input material: PBMCs or T cells enriched from blood (not recorded which). All receptors derive from a woman between 25 and 40 years old who had recovered from COVID-19. Each CDR3 is given with its conserved first and last residue. Each record gives: V gene, clone size, D gene, J gene, CDR3 DNA, CDR3 protein. The D gene is left open where the match is weak. Only part of the rows carry a size: once, few, many, or a class if the clone is expanded.

TRBV12-3/TRBV12-4	NA	TRBD1	TRBJ1-5	TGTGCCAGCCAGGGGGAGCCTAATCAGCCCCAGCATTTT	CASQGEPNQPQHF
TRBV19	NA	NA	TRBJ2-1	TGTGCCAGTAGTTCGTTGCGGATCTCCTACAATGAGCAGTTCTTC	CASSSLRISYNEQFF
TRBV29-1	NA	NA	TRBJ1-1	TGCAGCGTCGTACAGGTTGAAGCTTTCTTT	CSVVQVEAFF
TRBV12-3/TRBV12-4	NA	NA	TRBJ1-1	TGTGCCAGCAGTCTAACGCGGTGGACTGAAGCTTTCTTT	CASSLTRWTEAFF
TRBV5-4	NA	TRBD2	TRBJ2-1	TGTGCCAGCAGCTTGGGAGACCTACTAGCGGGGAAAGGGGGGTATGAGCAGTTCTTC	CASSLGDLLAGKGGYEQFF
TRBV6-1	NA	NA	TRBJ1-2	TGTGCCAGCAGTGAAATGGGAGCCTCATACTATGGCTACACCTTC	CASSEMGASYYGYTF
TRBV7-3	NA	NA	TRBJ1-1	TGTGCCAGCAGCCTAGGCCCGGACACTGAAGCTTTCTTT	CASSLGPDTEAFF
TRBV11-3	NA	NA	TRBJ2-2	TGTGCCAGCAGCTTAGCGGGGATTACCGGGGAGCTGTTTTTT	CASSLAGITGELFF
TRBV5-1	once	NA	TRBJ2-2	TGCGCCAGCAGCGTGCCCCTAGGACTATTCCGGGGAGCTGTTTTT	CASSVPLGLFRGAVF
TRBV7-2	NA	TRBD1	TRBJ2-5	TGTGCCAGCAGCGCCCAGACAGGGGTCGGGGAGACCCAGTACTTC	CASSAQTGVGETQYF
TRBV6-5	once	NA	TRBJ2-7	TGTGCCAGCACTGGACTTTTTGGAACCTACGAGCAGTACTTC	CASTGLFGTYEQYF
TRBV6-4	NA	NA	TRBJ2-1	TGTGCCAGCTCAATCAATAGCGGTCTTATGTACAATGAGCAGTTCTTC	CASSINSGLMYNEQFF
TRBV7-8	NA	NA	TRBJ1-5	TGTGCCAGCAGCCTAGGGGCACGTAGCAATCAGCCCCAGCATTTT	CASSLGARSNQPQHF
TRBV6-2/TRBV6-3	once	NA	TRBJ1-2	TGTGCCAGCAGCCAGGCCCCTCGGGGGGTTTATAACTATGGCTACACCTTC	CASSQAPRGVYNYGYTF
TRBV5-5	NA	NA	TRBJ1-4	TGTGCCAGCAGCCCGTCGAACCGGGGAATTCACGAAAAACTGTTTTTT	CASSPSNRGIHEKLFF
TRBV2	NA	NA	TRBJ1-4	TGTGCCAGCAGTGACGTTGCAGGGAGGCTGTTTTTT	CASSDVAGRLFF
TRBV5-1	NA	NA	TRBJ2-1	TGCGCCAGCAGCTTGGTGGGCGGGTTAACCTACAATGAGCAGTTCTTC	CASSLVGGLTYNEQFF
TRBV19	few	NA	TRBJ2-7	TGTGCCAGTAGTATCGGACAGAGCTCCTACGAGCAGTACTTC	CASSIGQSSYEQYF
TRBV28	NA	TRBD1	TRBJ1-1	TGTGCCAGCAGCCCAGGGACAGCCTTGAACACTGAAGCTTTCTTT	CASSPGTALNTEAFF
TRBV19	NA	NA	TRBJ2-1	TGTGCCAGTAGCCTCCGGGACACCTGGAGCTCCTACAATGAGCAGTTCTTC	CASSLRDTWSSYNEQFF
TRBV9	NA	TRBD1	TRBJ2-7	TGTGCCAGCAGCGTGACAGGGTCCCCCTACGAGCAGTACTTC	CASSVTGSPYEQYF
TRBV24-1	NA	TRBD2	TRBJ2-2	TGTGCCACCAGTGATTTGCAGGGAGGCGGGAGTTACGGGGAGCTGTTTTTT	CATSDLQGGGSYGELFF
TRBV2	NA	NA	TRBJ2-7	TGTGCCAGCAACAAACGACAGTCCTACGAGCAGTACTTC	CASNKRQSYEQYF